Listed below are T cell receptor beta chains from one sample, sequenced in a study of CD8 T cells in ankylosing spondylitis. Each CDR3 protein is one row after TCRdb ran MiXCR on the 5' RACE reads. This table has roughly 450,000 distinct CDR3 sequences, about 25% appearing once. Sequences were obtained from blood, either unsorted or a sorted T cell fraction (not recorded which). The origin of the receptors is a male donor with ankylosing spondylitis. Both conserved end residues are part of each CDR3. D genes are given only for firm matches. Expanded clones get a size class; other rows say once, few or many, or leave the size out.

V	size	J	D	CDR3	DNA
TRBV18	few	TRBJ2-5	.	CASSPTPPSQETQYF	TGTGCCAGCTCGCCCACCCCGCCTAGTCAAGAGACCCAGTACTTC
TRBV7-2	few	TRBJ2-1	TRBD2	CASSPHSGEGILTIFF	TGTGCCAGCAGCCCCCATAGCGGGGAGGGCATCCTAACTATATTCTTC
TRBV29-1	.	TRBJ2-3	.	CSVRQGISTDTQYF	TGCAGCGTGAGGCAAGGGATTAGCACAGATACGCAGTATTTT
TRBV28	.	TRBJ1-6	.	CASSSWRGSSPLHF	TGTGCCAGCAGTTCCTGGAGGGGCAGTTCACCCCTCCACTTT
TRBV12-3/TRBV12-4	.	TRBJ2-5	.	CASSQQGGGETQYF	TGTGCCAGCAGTCAACAGGGAGGCGGAGAGACCCAGTACTTC
TRBV3-1	.	TRBJ2-1	.	CASSHAPPWKQFF	TGTGCCAGCAGCCATGCTCCGCCTTGGAAGCAGTTCTTC
TRBV27	.	TRBJ1-1	TRBD1	CASSSLDRVEDTEAFF	TGTGCCAGCAGTTCACTGGACAGGGTAGAGGACACTGAAGCTTTCTTT
TRBV7-9	.	TRBJ2-3	TRBD2	CASSLPGLAEVF	TGTGCCAGCAGCTTACCCGGACTAGCGGAGGTATTT
TRBV10-3	.	TRBJ1-2	.	CAISESPWGVNTF	TGTGCCATCAGTGAGTCCCCCTGGGGGGTTAACACCTTC
TRBV28	few	TRBJ1-1	.	CASTPGRDFEAFF	TGTGCCAGCACCCCGGGCAGGGATTTTGAAGCTTTCTTT
TRBV7-9	once	TRBJ1-6	.	CASSTEARVGSPLHF	TGTGCCAGCAGCACAGAGGCCAGGGTCGGTTCACCCCTCCACTTT
TRBV5-1	few	TRBJ2-1	.	CASSLVSSYNEQFF	TGCGCCAGCAGCTTGGTAAGCTCCTACAATGAGCAGTTCTTC
TRBV7-9	few	TRBJ1-6	TRBD1	CASSPPGQSNSPLHF	TGTGCCAGCAGCCCGCCGGGACAGTCTAATTCACCCCTCCACTTT
TRBV20-1	.	TRBJ1-6	TRBD1	CSATGVVSYNSPLHF	TGCAGTGCCACAGGGGTTGTATCCTATAATTCACCCCTCCACTTT
TRBV11-2	.	TRBJ2-3	TRBD2	CASSLVGLSGGPSDTQYF	TGTGCCAGCAGCTTAGTCGGACTGTCGGGAGGGCCGTCAGATACGCAGTATTTT
TRBV20-1	few	TRBJ2-5	TRBD2	CSVTSGRRETQYF	TGCAGTGTGACTAGCGGGAGGCGGGAGACCCAGTACTTC
TRBV11-2	few	TRBJ1-5	TRBD1	CASSLRGQGGYSNQPQHF	TGTGCCAGCAGCTTAAGGGGACAGGGAGGTTATAGCAATCAGCCCCAGCATTTT